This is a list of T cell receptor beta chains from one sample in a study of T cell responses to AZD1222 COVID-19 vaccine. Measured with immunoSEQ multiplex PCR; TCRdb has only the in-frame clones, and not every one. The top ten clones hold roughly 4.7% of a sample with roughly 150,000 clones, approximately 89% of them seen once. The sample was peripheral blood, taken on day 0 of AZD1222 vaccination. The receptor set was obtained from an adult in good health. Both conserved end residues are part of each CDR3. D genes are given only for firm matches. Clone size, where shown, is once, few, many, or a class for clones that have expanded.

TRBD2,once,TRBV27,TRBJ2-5,CASSFGNSGTPQTQYF,TGTGCCAGCAGTTTCGGAAACAGCGGGACCCCACAGACCCAGTACTTC
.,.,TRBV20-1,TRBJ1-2,CSAGDYGYTF,TGCAGTGCGGGAGACTATGGCTACACCTTC
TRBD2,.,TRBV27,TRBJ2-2,CASSPRGSGTGELFF,TGTGCCAGCAGTCCGCGTGGTAGCGGGACCGGGGAGCTGTTTTTT
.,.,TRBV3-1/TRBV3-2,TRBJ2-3,CASSLTDTQYF,TGTGCCAGCAGCCTTACAGATACGCAGTATTTT
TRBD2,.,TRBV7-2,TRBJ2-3,CASSFGASGSPTQYF,TGTGCCAGCAGCTTTGGTGCTAGCGGGAGTCCTACGCAGTATTTT
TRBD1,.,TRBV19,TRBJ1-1,CASSSPGQGATEAFF,TGTGCCAGTAGTTCCCCGGGACAGGGGGCGACTGAAGCTTTCTTT
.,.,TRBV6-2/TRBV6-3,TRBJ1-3,CASSDRSRSGNTIYF,TGTGCCAGCAGCGACAGGAGCCGCTCTGGAAACACCATATATTTT
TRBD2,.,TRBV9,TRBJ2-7,CASSATRTSGIDEQYF,TGTGCCAGCAGCGCGACAAGGACTAGCGGAATCGACGAGCAGTACTTC
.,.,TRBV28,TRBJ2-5,CATLERQETQYF,TGTGCCACATTAGAGCGGCAAGAGACCCAGTACTTC
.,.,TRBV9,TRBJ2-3,CASSVVGTSTDTQYF,TGTGCCAGCAGCGTAGTTGGAACAAGCACAGATACGCAGTATTTT
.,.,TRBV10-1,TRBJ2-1,CASRGVFF,TGCGCCAGCAGAGGGGTGTTCTTC
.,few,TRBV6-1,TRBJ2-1,CASSEGLSTGWEQFF,TGTGCCAGCAGTGAAGGGCTTTCAACAGGGTGGGAGCAGTTCTTC
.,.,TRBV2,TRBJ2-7,CASRYSYEQYF,TGTGCCAGCAGGTATTCCTACGAGCAGTACTTC
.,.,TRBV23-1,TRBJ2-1,CASSQPRGRKRYNEQFF,TGCGCCAGCAGTCAACCCCGGGGGAGGAAGAGGTACAATGAGCAGTTCTTC
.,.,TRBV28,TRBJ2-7,CASTYTPYSAQYF,TGTGCCAGCACTTATACTCCCTATTCTGCGCAGTACTTC
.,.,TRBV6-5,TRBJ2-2,CASRWTGTSGELFF,TGTGCCAGCAGGTGGACAGGGACTAGCGGGGAGCTGTTTTTT
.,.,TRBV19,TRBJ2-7,CASSIGMGSEQYF,TGTGCCAGTAGTATTGGTATGGGGTCCGAGCAGTACTTC
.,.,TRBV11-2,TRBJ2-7,CASSPPLLTAKLVEQYF,TGTGCCAGCAGCCCCCCCTTACTTACCGCCAAACTAGTCGAGCAGTACTTC
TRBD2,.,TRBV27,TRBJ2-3,CASSVTGLAGEYTQYF,TGTGCCAGCAGTGTAACGGGACTAGCGGGAGAGTATACGCAGTATTTT
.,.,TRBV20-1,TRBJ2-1,CSARLYNEQFF,TGCAGTGCGAGACTGTACAATGAGCAGTTCTTC
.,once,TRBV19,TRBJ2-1,CASKPPENYNEQFF,TGTGCCAGTAAGCCCCCTGAGAACTACAATGAGCAGTTCTTC
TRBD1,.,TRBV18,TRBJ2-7,CASSPRDSYEQYF,TGTGCCAGCTCACCACGGGACAGCTACGAGCAGTACTTC
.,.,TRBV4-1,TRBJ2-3,CASSQSFALIDTQYF,TGCGCCAGCAGCCAATCCTTTGCCCTAATAGATACGCAGTATTTT
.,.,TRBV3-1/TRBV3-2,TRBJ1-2,CASSQRENYGYTF,TGTGCCAGCAGCCAAAGAGAGAACTATGGCTACACCTTC
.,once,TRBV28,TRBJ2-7,CASSLWGRPTYEQYF,TGTGCCAGCAGTTTATGGGGACGGCCCACCTACGAGCAGTACTTC
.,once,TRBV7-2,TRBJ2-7,CASSLSGPPGVNEQYF,TGTGCCAGCAGCTTATCAGGGCCGCCCGGGGTAAACGAGCAGTACTTC
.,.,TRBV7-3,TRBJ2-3,CASSSLRGDTQYF,TGTGCCAGCAGCTCCCTACGAGGAGATACGCAGTATTTT
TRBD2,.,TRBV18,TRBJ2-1,CASSPLGGREVLSSYNEQFF,TGTGCCAGCTCACCACTTGGTGGGCGGGAGGTCTTATCCTCCTACAATGAGCAGTTCTTC
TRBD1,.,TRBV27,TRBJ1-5,CASSSFSGQGVGQPQHF,TGTGCCAGCAGTTCCTTTTCCGGACAGGGCGTTGGACAGCCCCAGCATTTT
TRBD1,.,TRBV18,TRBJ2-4,CASSITGAAKNIQYF,TGTGCCAGCTCAATAACAGGGGCAGCCAAAAACATTCAGTACTTC
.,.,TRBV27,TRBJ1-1,CASSLHRNTEAFF,TGTGCCAGCAGTTTGCACAGGAACACTGAAGCTTTCTTT